This TCR beta chain stems from a study of identical twins. Germline V gene lookup returns CDR1 SGDLS and CDR2 YYNGEE. The CDR3 loop spans 18 amino acids. V dropped 0 bases and J dropped 0; count of bases not matched to a gene: 9. With template switching, a universal primer site was added, and the cDNA carried unique molecular identifiers. TCRdb re-analysed the 5' RACE reads in MiXCR, keeping a single row per CDR3 protein. Among approximately 500,000 distinct CDR3 sequences listed, 15% were seen once. Separately, the same data were catalogued under a study of yellow fever vaccine responses in identical twins.

The TCR comes from a woman under 30 in good health. The gene calls are TRBV9 and TRBJ2-3, with 8 bases identical to TRBD2. Sequenced material: CD4+ T cells sorted from blood. The CDR3 region has the DNA TGTGCCAGCAGCGTAGGTGCCCCGGGACTAGTGAGCACAGATACGCAGTATTTT. Translated: CASSVGAPGLVSTDTQYF.